A selection of T cell receptor beta chains follows, all from one sample in a study of T-cell reconstitution after alpha-beta-depleted transplantation in children. In TCRdb, the PCR reads were re-called with MiXCR into one record per CDR3 protein. The repertoire includes some 830,000 distinct CDR3 sequences, roughly 15% of them detected once, and roughly 5% sits in the top ten. The sequences come from PBMCs, mostly from graft donor cells, collected 360 days after TCRalphabeta/CD19-depleted stem cell transplant. These receptor sequences come from a male patient between 10 and 17 years old who had a stem cell transplant for acute lymphoblastic leukemia, so the T cells may come from the graft donor. Each CDR3 is given with its conserved first and last residue. A D gene is named only where the DNA matches it firmly. Where a row states a size, it is once, few, many or the class of an expanded clone; other rows omit it.

size,D,J,V,DNA,CDR3
few,TRBD2,TRBJ2-3,TRBV6-2/TRBV6-3,TGTGCCAGCAGTTACCTGGGACTAGCGGGAATCTCAGATACGCAGTATTTT,CASSYLGLAGISDTQYF
.,.,TRBJ2-3,TRBV18,TGTGCCAGCTCACCGAAATTATGGCGGGGACACACAGATACGCAGTATTTT,CASSPKLWRGHTDTQYF
few,.,TRBJ1-1,TRBV7-9,TGTGCCAGCAGCTTAGTCCCACAGAACACTGAAGCTTTCTTT,CASSLVPQNTEAFF
.,.,TRBJ1-1,TRBV15,TGTGCCACCTTTCACTCCGACGTCGTGGGGGGAAACCCTGAAGCTTTCTTT,CATFHSDVVGGNPEAFF
.,.,TRBJ2-7,TRBV7-2,TGTGCCAGCAGCTCCACTAGCACCAACGAGCAGTACTTC,CASSSTSTNEQYF
.,TRBD1,TRBJ2-5,TRBV12-3/TRBV12-4,TGTGCCAGCAGTAGCGACAGGGTTCTTTGGGAGACCCAGTACTTC,CASSSDRVLWETQYF
many,.,TRBJ2-5,TRBV12-3/TRBV12-4,TGTGCCAGCAGTCTTAGACACGGAGAGACCCAGTACTTC,CASSLRHGETQYF
.,.,TRBJ2-7,TRBV23-1,TGCGCCAGCAGTCCCCTGGGGACGGAACTAGGGTACGAGCAGTACTTC,CASSPLGTELGYEQYF
few,TRBD2,TRBJ2-7,TRBV18,TGTGCCAGCTCACCACCGGGACTAGCGGGAGGTTACGAGCAGTACTTC,CASSPPGLAGGYEQYF
.,.,TRBJ2-5,TRBV5-1,TGCGCCAGCAGCTTGGCCGCGGAGACCCAGTACTTC,CASSLAAETQYF
few,TRBD2,TRBJ2-1,TRBV5-1,TGCGCCAGCAAAAGCGGACTAGCGGGAGGGGATGAGCAGTTCTTC,CASKSGLAGGDEQFF
.,.,TRBJ1-2,TRBV5-1,TGCGCCAGCAGTCCCACAGCTTACTATGGCTACACCTTC,CASSPTAYYGYTF
few,.,TRBJ2-7,TRBV27,TGTGCCAGCAGTTTCAGGACCCGAGACTACGAGCAGTACTTC,CASSFRTRDYEQYF
.,TRBD1,TRBJ2-4,TRBV20-1,TGCAGTGCTAGAGACGCGACAGGGGCCGAGTACATTCAGTACTTC,CSARDATGAEYIQYF
.,.,TRBJ2-1,TRBV7-6,TGTGCCAGCAGCCCTACGTACGGGAGCGCCTACAATGAGCAGTTCTTC,CASSPTYGSAYNEQFF
.,TRBD2,TRBJ2-7,TRBV10-2,TGCGCCAGCACCGTCCCCCCATGGTTAGCGGGAGAGGACCACGAGCAGTACTTC,CASTVPPWLAGEDHEQYF
.,TRBD2,TRBJ2-2,TRBV20-1,TGCAGTGCCCCATCTAGCGGGAGGGCCTATAGAAGGACCGGGGAGCTGTTTTTT,CSAPSSGRAYRRTGELFF
.,TRBD1,TRBJ2-7,TRBV20-1,TGCAGTGTAACGGACAGGTTCATCCACGAGCAGTACTTC,CSVTDRFIHEQYF
many,TRBD2,TRBJ2-7,TRBV11-1,TGTGCCAGCAGCTTAGGAAAAATGAACAGCGGGAGCAAACTCGAGCAGTACTTC,CASSLGKMNSGSKLEQYF
few,TRBD2,TRBJ2-1,TRBV14,TGTGCCAGCAGCCAAGGACTAGCGGGGGGGTACAATGAGCAGTTCTTC,CASSQGLAGGYNEQFF
.,.,TRBJ1-1,TRBV5-1,TGCGCCAGCAGCTTGATAGGGCCGCCGAACACTGAAGCTTTCTTT,CASSLIGPPNTEAFF
.,.,TRBJ1-6,TRBV4-1,TGCGCCAGCAGCCAAGAGGCAGACACCGGGTCACCCCTCCACTTT,CASSQEADTGSPLHF
.,TRBD2,TRBJ2-7,TRBV3-1,TGTGCCTGCAGCCAAGCGCCGACTAGCGGGTCGACCTACGAGCAGTACTTC,CACSQAPTSGSTYEQYF
.,TRBD2,TRBJ2-1,TRBV7-3,TGTGCCAGCAGCTTAATGGCGGGAGGCTCCTACAATGAGCAGTTCTTC,CASSLMAGGSYNEQFF
.,.,TRBJ2-3,TRBV2,TGTGCCAGCAACCTAGCGTTTTTCACAGATACGCAGTATTTT,CASNLAFFTDTQYF
.,TRBD2,TRBJ2-1,TRBV5-1,TGCGCCAGCAGCTGGGGGACTAGCGGGAGATACAATGAGCAGTTCTTC,CASSWGTSGRYNEQFF
.,TRBD1,TRBJ1-5,TRBV2,TGTGCCAGCAATAGACAGGGGGCAAGCAATCAGCCCCAGCATTTT,CASNRQGASNQPQHF
many,TRBD2,TRBJ2-2,TRBV18,TGTGCCAGCTCACCGGGACTAGCGGTATCGAACACCGGGGAGCTGTTTTTT,CASSPGLAVSNTGELFF
.,.,TRBJ2-2,TRBV24-1,TGTGCCACCAAAGCGAACACCGGGGAGCTGTTTTTT,CATKANTGELFF
few,.,TRBJ2-3,TRBV3-1,TGTGCCAGCAGCCAAGGTCTAACAGATACGCAGTATTTT,CASSQGLTDTQYF
.,.,TRBJ1-1,TRBV11-1,TGTTCCAGCAGCGCCCTACAGGGTTCAAACACTGAAGCTTTCTTT,CSSSALQGSNTEAFF
.,.,TRBJ2-7,TRBV11-1,TGTGCCAGCAGCTTATTTACGCGATGGGCAGAACCCCGGCTAACCTACGAGCAGTACTTC,CASSLFTRWAEPRLTYEQYF
.,.,TRBJ2-7,TRBV7-4,TGTGCCAGCAGCGCCGAACACAAAAGCTCCTACGAGCAGTACTTC,CASSAEHKSSYEQYF
.,TRBD2,TRBJ2-3,TRBV12-3/TRBV12-4,TGTGCCAGCAGGCCGACTAGCGGCTACACAGATACGCAGTATTTT,CASRPTSGYTDTQYF
once,TRBD1,TRBJ2-2,TRBV20-1,TGCAGTGCGACGAGGACAGGGCTGGAGTCCGGGGAGCTGTTTTTT,CSATRTGLESGELFF
many,.,TRBJ2-5,TRBV20-1,TGCAGTGCTTGGGGGGAAATTAACATCCAAGAGACCCAGTACTTC,CSAWGEINIQETQYF